This entry features one T cell receptor beta chain sequence. The CDR3 has 14 residues. Per the germline V gene, CDR1 is SNHLY and CDR2 is FYNNEI. Trimming cost V 10 bases and J 6 bases, with 19 bases left between them. TCRdb ran MiXCR on the RT-PCR reads and lists one entry per CDR3 protein. This sample has over 150,000 distinct CDR3 sequences, with around two fifths found just once. The data were taken from a study of patients and donors after allogeneic stem cell transplantation. J is TRBJ2-1 and V is TRBV2; no firm D call. What was sequenced was blood, either unsorted or a sorted T cell fraction (not recorded which). This sequence was found in a human donor who was either an allogeneic HSCT recipient or a stem cell or donor lymphocyte infusion donor (not recorded which). It is not recorded whose cells these are; they may come from a transplant donor. CDR3 region: CANSRSPYFNEQFF. CDR3 sequence (DNA): TGTGCCAACTCTAGGTCCCCCTATTTCAATGAGCAGTTCTTC.